This T cell receptor beta chain was observed in a study of blood T cell repertoires in COVID-19. Study at large: Some COVID-19 samples were acute and others convalescent; all came from the United States, Italy and Spain. PBMCs, B-cell-depleted T cells, or T cells provided the cDNA or gDNA that made up the material.

This clone was detected only once. Sequencing was performed with immunoSEQ multiplex PCR; in TCRdb, only in-frame clones are kept and a portion is missing. In the table there are over 75,000 clones, 80% of which are singletons. Trimming at V came to 4 bases and at J to 3 bases, leaving 2 bases not matched to a gene. The germline V gene encodes CDR1 SGHRS and CDR2 YFSETQ. This CDR3 contains 14 residues. The chain is built from TRBV5-1 and TRBJ2-1; 9 nucleotides match TRBD2. This TCR derives from a woman between 65 and 79 years old with acute or convalescent COVID-19. The specimen was peripheral blood. The CDR3, as DNA: TGCGCCAGCAGCAGGACTAGCGTCTACAATGAGCAGTTCTTC. It specifies CASSRTSVYNEQFF.